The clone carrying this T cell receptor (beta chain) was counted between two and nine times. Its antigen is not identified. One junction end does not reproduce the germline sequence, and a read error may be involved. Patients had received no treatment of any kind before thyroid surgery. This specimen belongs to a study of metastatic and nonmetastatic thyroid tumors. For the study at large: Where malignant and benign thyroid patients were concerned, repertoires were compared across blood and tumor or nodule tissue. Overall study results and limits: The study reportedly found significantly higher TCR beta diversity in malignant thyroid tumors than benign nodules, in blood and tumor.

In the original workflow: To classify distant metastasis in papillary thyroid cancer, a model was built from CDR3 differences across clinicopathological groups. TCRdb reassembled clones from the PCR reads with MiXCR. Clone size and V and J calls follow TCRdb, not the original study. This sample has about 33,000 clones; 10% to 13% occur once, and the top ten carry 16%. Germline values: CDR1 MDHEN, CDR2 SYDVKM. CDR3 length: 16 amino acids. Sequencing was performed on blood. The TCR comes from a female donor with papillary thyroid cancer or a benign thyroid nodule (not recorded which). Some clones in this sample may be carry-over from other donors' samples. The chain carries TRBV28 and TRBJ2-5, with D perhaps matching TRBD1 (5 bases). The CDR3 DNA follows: TGTGCCGGCAGTTTCCCGAACAGGTCCACCCAAGAGACCCAGTACTTC. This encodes CAGSFPNRSTQETQYF.